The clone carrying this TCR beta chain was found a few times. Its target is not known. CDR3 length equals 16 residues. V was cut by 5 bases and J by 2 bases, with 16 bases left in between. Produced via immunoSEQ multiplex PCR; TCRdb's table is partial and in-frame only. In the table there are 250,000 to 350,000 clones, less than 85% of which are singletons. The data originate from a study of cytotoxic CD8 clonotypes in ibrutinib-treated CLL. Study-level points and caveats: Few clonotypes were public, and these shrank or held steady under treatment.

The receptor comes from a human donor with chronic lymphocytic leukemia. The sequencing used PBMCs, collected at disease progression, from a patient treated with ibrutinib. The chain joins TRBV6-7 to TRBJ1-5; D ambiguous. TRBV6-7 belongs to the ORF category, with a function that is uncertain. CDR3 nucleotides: TGTGCCAGCAGTAGCCTCGAAGGTCAAGGCAATCAGCCCCAGCATTTT. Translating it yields CASSSLEGQGNQPQHF.